These T cell receptor beta chains were read from a single sample in a study of blood T cells in healthy people across ages. In TCRdb, the 5' RACE reads were re-called with MiXCR into one record per CDR3 protein. The top ten hold roughly a quarter of the sample, which has approximately 800,000 distinct CDR3 sequences, around 62% seen once. The specimen sequenced was blood. The source of these receptors is a man aged 25 to 40 in good health. Each CDR3 is given with its conserved first and last residue. D genes are given only for firm matches. A clone size is listed for some rows: how often the clone was seen (once, few, many), or a class if it is expanded.

cdr3_aa cdr3_nt v_call d_call clone_size j_call
CATSYTENTEAFF TGTGCCACCAGCTACACAGAGAACACTGAAGCTTTCTTT TRBV15 . . TRBJ1-1
CASSQDPFRTDYNEQFF TGCGCCAGCAGCCAAGACCCTTTTCGGACAGACTACAATGAGCAGTTCTTC TRBV4-3 . . TRBJ2-1
CASSVLRANYGYTF TGTGCCAGCAGTGTACTAAGGGCTAACTATGGCTACACCTTC TRBV12-3/TRBV12-4 . . TRBJ1-2
CSVWERASYEQYF TGCAGTGTATGGGAACGGGCCTCCTACGAGCAGTACTTC TRBV20-1 . few TRBJ2-7
CASSPTSALETQYF TGCGCCAGCAGCCCAACTAGCGCCCTGGAGACCCAGTACTTC TRBV5-1 TRBD2 . TRBJ2-5
CASSPYPGQDEKLFF TGTGCCAGCAGCCCCTACCCGGGACAGGATGAAAAACTGTTTTTT TRBV7-2 TRBD1 few TRBJ1-4
CSAKGDRFDQETQYF TGCAGTGCTAAGGGGGACAGATTTGACCAAGAGACCCAGTACTTC TRBV20-1 TRBD1 . TRBJ2-5
CAISEYPEGPEQYF TGTGCCATCAGTGAGTATCCGGAAGGGCCCGAGCAGTACTTC TRBV10-3 . once TRBJ2-7
CSASLSRGRVTDTQYF TGCAGTGCTTCCCTCAGCAGGGGTCGTGTAACAGATACGCAGTATTTT TRBV20-1 . . TRBJ2-3
CASSEGLIGEQFF TGTGCCAGCTCAGAGGGGCTTATCGGGGAGCAGTTCTTC TRBV25-1 . few TRBJ2-1
CASSGPGGQTDTQYF TGTGCCAGCAGCGGGCCCGGGGGGCAGACAGATACGCAGTATTTT TRBV7-2 . . TRBJ2-3
CASSLEVGTGFYEQYF TGTGCCAGCAGCTTAGAGGTCGGGACAGGTTTCTACGAGCAGTACTTC TRBV7-6 TRBD1 few TRBJ2-7
CATYAGQTNIQYF TGTGCCACCTATGCGGGACAGACCAACATTCAGTACTTC TRBV10-3 . . TRBJ2-4
CASSFWDEDTGELFF TGCGCCAGCAGCTTTTGGGACGAAGACACCGGGGAGCTGTTTTTT TRBV5-1 . . TRBJ2-2
CASSVDGVGETQYF TGTGCCAGCAGCGTAGACGGGGTGGGCGAGACCCAGTACTTC TRBV9 . . TRBJ2-5
CASSSPLDSYEQYF TGTGCCAGCAGCTCCCCGCTAGACTCCTACGAGCAGTACTTC TRBV11-2 . . TRBJ2-7
CSEVPGYNEQFF TGCAGTGAGGTCCCGGGGTACAATGAGCAGTTCTTC TRBV20-1 . . TRBJ2-1
CSAHGTDYSNQPQHF TGCAGTGCTCATGGGACGGACTATAGTAATCAGCCCCAGCATTTT TRBV20-1 . . TRBJ1-5
CASSLWASPQITQYF TGTGCCAGCTCCCTTTGGGCCTCCCCCCAGATAACGCAGTATTTT TRBV27 . . TRBJ2-3
CASSVGVQGQGPLHF TGTGCCAGCAGCGTAGGGGTACAGGGCCAGGGACCCCTCCACTTT TRBV11-2 . once TRBJ1-6
CASSLGGMGETQYF TGTGCCAGCAGTTTGGGAGGGATGGGAGAGACCCAGTACTTC TRBV28 TRBD2 few TRBJ2-5
CATSEAGQGQSGANVLTF TGTGCCACCAGTGAGGCGGGACAGGGACAGTCTGGGGCCAACGTCCTGACTTTC TRBV24-1 TRBD1 . TRBJ2-6
CASTATAYEQYF TGTGCCAGCACCGCGACTGCCTACGAGCAGTACTTC TRBV12-3/TRBV12-4 . . TRBJ2-7
CATSRGGLFTSYNEQFF TGTGCCACCAGCAGAGGGGGGCTTTTTACCTCCTACAATGAGCAGTTCTTC TRBV15 . . TRBJ2-1
CASSEGLAGGNIDEQFF TGTGCCAGCAGTGAGGGACTAGCAGGGGGTAATATCGATGAACAGTTCTTC TRBV6-1 TRBD2 . TRBJ2-1
CASSMPGTVSSCEQYF TGTGCCAGCAGCATGCCCGGGACAGTTAGCTCCTGCGAGCAGTACTTC TRBV11-2 TRBD1 once TRBJ2-7
CATSSGRKETQYF TGTGCCACCAGCTCAGGCAGGAAAGAGACCCAGTACTTC TRBV15 . . TRBJ2-5
CSARGDRVQETQYF TGCAGTGCTAGAGGTGACAGGGTCCAAGAGACTCAGTACTTC TRBV20-1 TRBD1 once TRBJ2-5
CASSHEAGGTYEQYF TGCGCCAGCAGCCATGAGGCCGGGGGGACCTACGAGCAGTACTTC TRBV4-3 TRBD2 . TRBJ2-7
CAWSVRAHSQHF TGTGCCTGGAGTGTACGGGCCCACTCCCAGCATTTT TRBV30 . . TRBJ1-5
CAGSTQAGNQPQHF TGTGCCGGCAGTACACAGGCAGGCAATCAGCCCCAGCATTTT TRBV7-2 . once TRBJ1-5
CASSSAPTGSTYEQYF TGCGCCAGCAGCTCCGCCCCGACAGGGAGCACCTACGAGCAGTACTTC TRBV5-1 TRBD1 . TRBJ2-7
CASSLFGGSSYNEQFF TGTGCCAGCAGCTTATTCGGGGGGAGCTCCTACAATGAGCAGTTCTTC TRBV5-5 TRBD2 . TRBJ2-1
CASSLNANTEAFF TGTGCCAGCAGTTTGAACGCCAACACTGAAGCTTTCTTT TRBV7-3 . few TRBJ1-1
CASSQLDRGLRGYTF TGTGCCAGCAGCCAGTTGGACAGGGGGCTGAGAGGCTACACCTTC TRBV3-1 TRBD1 once TRBJ1-2
CASSFRGAGFTDTQYF TGCGCCAGCAGCTTCCGGGGAGCGGGATTCACAGATACGCAGTATTTT TRBV4-3 TRBD2 . TRBJ2-3
CASSVALYRGHNEQFF TGTGCCAGCAGCGTAGCTTTATACAGGGGGCACAATGAGCAGTTCTTC TRBV9 TRBD1 . TRBJ2-1
CASSSTQGNYGYTF TGTGCCAGCTCATCTACCCAGGGCAACTATGGCTACACCTTC TRBV18 . . TRBJ1-2
CASSQPSGGDLYNEQFF TGCGCCAGCAGCCAACCCAGCGGGGGAGATCTCTACAATGAGCAGTTCTTC TRBV4-3 TRBD2 . TRBJ2-1
CSARVQAAADTQYF TGCAGTGCTAGAGTTCAGGCAGCCGCAGATACGCAGTATTTT TRBV20-1 . many TRBJ2-3
CASSLAVLAGVYEQYF TGTGCCAGCAGCTTAGCGGTTCTAGCGGGGGTGTACGAGCAGTACTTC TRBV7-2 TRBD2 few TRBJ2-7